Detailed here is one T cell receptor (beta chain). Its antigen remains undetermined. No quality values exist for individual bases; no much larger clone is one base distant. The V end loses 6 bases and the J end loses 5 bases, and a stretch of 17 bases separates them. The CDR3, from cysteine to phenylalanine, totals 14 residues. Of all the DNA, just the CDR3 is kept, 42 bases in frame from base 1. The germline V gene provides CDR1 SGHRS and CDR2 YFSETQ. This specimen's time point label, interpreted: week 47, end of study. Every vaccine dose consisted of 300 ug of a 20-mer mutant IDH1 peptide in Montanide, administered subcutaneously together with topical imiquimod. Patients were given eight vaccinations, in weeks 1, 3, 5, 7, 11, 15, 19 and 23, which matched visits V03 through V10. The donors had newly diagnosed IDH1-mutant astrocytomas of WHO grade 3 or 4 that showed loss of nuclear ATRX. The samples were drawn from NOA16, a multicentre, single-arm, open-label phase I trial in Germany that tested a mutant IDH1 peptide vaccine in humans for the first time. Genomic DNA for TCRB sequencing was isolated from EDTA blood with the DNeasy Blood and Tissue Kit.

Libraries were prepared through the immunoSEQ multiplex PCR assay. Rearranged TCR beta chain sequences were amplified with the hsTCRB Kit following the manufacturer's protocol. An Illumina MiSeq was used to sequence the TCRB libraries. The authors' analysis ran thus. The proprietary platform of the kit vendor was used for demultiplexing, trimming and gene mapping. TCRdb provides this immuneACCESS table in a form limited to in-frame rearrangements. Some clones are lacking; in checked studies, under half of them reflect an unresolved V gene, and why the rest are absent is not known. Clone size and the V and J calls come from that table; the DNA yielded D and trimming. This sample lists 9,500 to 13,000 clones; around 81% were detected once. The ten top clones hold roughly 20% of the sample. The sample belongs to a study of a mutant IDH1 vaccine in newly diagnosed glioma (dated by TCRdb to the early 2020s). For context, the study as a whole: In the chemotherapy-containing groups, vaccination started alongside temozolomide cycles, whereas in patients who had radiotherapy alone it started 4-6 weeks after radiotherapy. Peripheral blood was drawn at six visits: V03 (baseline), V05, V07, V10, V12 and V13. The week-35 safety follow-up took place at visit V12, and the week-47 end of study took place at visit V13. Longitudinal TCRB deep sequencing was performed for approximately 24 treated patients wherever samples were available for exploratory analyses. Of the 30 to 35 treated patients, around 62% were male and around 40% were female, and a mean age of around 40 years was recorded. Before enrollment, patients had received standard therapy of radiotherapy alone, temozolomide alone, or radiochemotherapy with temozolomide; most received the combination.

General study outcomes and caveats: Pseudoprogression seemed to be unrelated to changes in the top peripheral T cell clonotypes found by TCRB sequencing. Immune responses induced by the vaccine were seen in more than 85% of patients across multiple MHC alleles. The authors noted that analyses of patient blood samples could not be reproduced because of sample limitations. PBMC samples for TCRB deep sequencing were selected based on availability.

This chain is built from TRBV5-1 and TRBJ1-1; TRBD1 could be the D gene, as 6 bases match. The clonotype originates from a man aged 25 to 45 with glioma. Sequencing was performed on PBMCs, taken from a glioma patient whose treatment included an IDH1 peptide vaccine. The CDR3 protein: CASTSQGRETEAFF. The nucleotide sequence is given as TGCGCCAGCACCTCACAGGGTAGGGAAACTGAAGCTTTCTTT.